The text below deals with one T cell receptor (beta chain). Individuals selected for sequencing had exhibited CD8+CD57+ cell expansion on flow cytometry. The blood sampling took place in patients who had so far received no therapy. Both TCR beta VDJ combination and CDR3 sequence profiling were carried out. Genomic DNA was the template for this profiling. TCRdb reanalysed the reads using MiXCR and keeps one entry per CDR3 protein. Here the sample spans some 200,000 distinct CDR3 sequences, about 60% being singletons. This sample is drawn from a study of CD8+CD57+ T cells in acquired aplastic anemia. At the level of the study: Mean DNA quantity obtained from sorted CD4+ and CD8+ cells was 2.5 to 4 ug.

V lost 2 bases, J lost 5 bases, and 10 bases stayed unmatched. Germline V gives CDR1 MGHRA, CDR2 YSYEKL. The CDR3 consists of 16 residues. This clonotype was sampled from a human donor with aplastic anemia. The material sequenced was sorted CD4+, CD8+, or CD8+CD57+ T cells (not recorded which) from PBMCs. The chain employs TRBV4-1 and TRBJ2-7, with TRBD2 matching over 9 bases. This chain's CDR3 is CASSQTVGTSPDEQYF. The CDR3, as DNA: TGCGCCAGCAGCCAAACGGTAGGGACTAGCCCCGACGAGCAGTACTTC.